This T cell receptor (beta chain) was identified in a study of early T cells in non-severe SARS-CoV-2 infection (dated by TCRdb to about 2021). Notes on the research overall: Bulk RNA from unsorted whole blood was used for TCR sequencing, so alpha and beta chains could not be paired. Here is what the overall study found, with its caveats: VDJdb matching was skewed toward anti-spike CD8 responses, so virus-specific expansions were likely underestimated and private and CD4 specificities were missed.

This clonotype was detected ten times or more. This clone's antigen is unknown. No qualities accompany the bases; no much larger clone lies one base away. CDR1 and CDR2 are read off the germline V gene (reference sequence) as WNHNN and SYGVQD. The CDR3 covers 17 residues, taking in both the cysteine and the phenylalanine. Just CDR3 DNA is preserved here, 51 bases in frame from base 1. V is pruned by 6 bases and J by 0 bases, leaving 6 bases of the junction without a gene match. The receptor library was made with 5' RACE. Instrument on record: NextSeq 500. Unique molecular identifiers were attached to individual cDNA molecules in the TCR library protocol so that sequencing error and PCR bias could be corrected. Both TCR alpha and beta chains were sequenced, and tight co-correlation was observed between alpha and beta sequence abundances in each sample. Under the source paper's analysis protocol: V gene, J gene and CDR3 annotation of TCR sequences was performed with Decombinator V4. TCRs were defined as expanded if a significant change between any two time points was detected under a Poisson model with p below 0.0001. Abundances of TCRs were expressed as counts per million after normalisation to the total number of TCRs sequenced in each sample. MAIT TCRs were defined by TRAV1-2 paired with TRAJ12, TRAJ20 or TRAJ33, and iNKT TCRs by TRAV10 paired with TRAJ18. VDJdb, accessed 1 November 2021, was searched for CMV, EBV and SARS-CoV-2 annotated TCRs, with TCRs annotated for multiple antigens excluded. TCRdb handled the public reads itself, with Q25 trimming in fastp and clone calling in MiXCR, and kept productive beta chains. Each entry merges the rows of one CDR3 protein and shows their most common DNA and genes. The V and J calls shown here were made by TCRdb, not taken from the authors' results. The sample table shows about 77,000 distinct CDR3 sequences, and 9% to 15% are seen once. The top ten clonotypes cover around 16% of the sample.

Set within a cohort of healthcare workers in London, UK, this nested case-control study involved weekly PCR testing of nasopharyngeal swabs along with blood sampling. Healthcare workers were recruited during the week of the UK lockdown, between 23 and 31 March 2020, and followed weekly for up to roughly 15 weeks. The clonotype originates from an adult who was a healthcare worker with PCR-confirmed SARS-CoV-2 infection or an uninfected control (not recorded which). The donor label of this sample is uncertain. Sequencing was performed on whole blood, taken at baseline. The V gene is TRBV10-1 and the J gene is TRBJ2-3, and 13 junction bases match TRBD2. The DNA is as follows: TGCGCCAGCAGCGGACTAGCGGGAGTGAGGAGCACAGATACGCAGTATTTT. Its translation is CASSGLAGVRSTDTQYF.